This T cell receptor beta chain was found in a study of blood T cell repertoires in COVID-19. Across the study: The samples span acute and convalescent COVID-19 from the United States, Italy and Spain.

The CDR3 length is 13 residues. V was clipped by 7 bases and J by 2 bases, with 9 bases between them. CDR1 and CDR2 from the germline V gene are LNHDA and SQIVND (reference sequence). Cohorts were determined from participant-reported clinical history. Under the authors' procedure: Amplification with reference gene primers provided the estimates of nucleated cell counts. The data were produced by immunoSEQ multiplex PCR, yet TCRdb's version contains in-frame clones alone and is incomplete. V and J calls and clone size come straight from that table; D and trimming were deduced from the DNA. The sample contains fewer than 500,000 clones, 85% to 90% of which appear only once.

The chain carries TRBV19 and TRBJ1-5, with D perhaps matching TRBD1 (5 bases). This clonotype was sampled from a young man who had recovered from COVID-19. The sample consisted of PBMCs or T cells enriched from blood (not recorded which). CDR3 in DNA: TGTGCCAGTAACCTAGGGGGCAATCAGCCCCAGCATTTT. Encoded protein: CASNLGGNQPQHF.